A single T cell receptor beta chain is shown here with its context. The specificity of this receptor is unknown. One junction end disagrees with the germline gene, perhaps due to a read error. Libraries came from multiplex PCR. The listed sequencing device is Illumina HiSeq 2500. TCRbeta libraries were constructed through three rounds of nested PCR with primers (Table S4) according to protocols modified from ARM-PCR. Before sequencing, PCR products in the 200-500 bp range were cut out of the gel and cleaned up using the QIAquick gel extraction kit. On the study's bioinformatics: Trimmomatic was used to clean the reads, FLASH merged the cleaned reads into complete CDR3 sequences, and MiTCR assigned the sequences to V(D)J germline segments. Clonal diversity was calculated as the inverse Simpson's index using VDJtools. In-frame sequences without a premature stop codon were defined as productive reads. Using fastp trimming at Q25 and MiXCR clonotype assembly, TCRdb reanalyzed the public sequencing data and kept in-frame beta chains. Merged by CDR3 protein, the rows form single entries marked with the most common genes and DNA. These V and J calls originate from TCRdb's pipeline instead of the authors' own analysis. The sample yields 45,000 or so distinct CDR3 sequences; around 62% were counted once. The biggest ten clones account for roughly 19% of the sample.

This sample is drawn from a study of tumor and adjacent non-tumor tissue in lung cancer (dated by TCRdb to 2016 to 2019). The study in broad terms: Patients with adenocarcinoma (around eleven), squamous cell carcinoma (2) and small cell lung cancer (1) were included in the cohort. Among the approximately 15 patients, ages ranged from about 30 to 80 years, approximately 10 were men and 5 were women, and disease was TNM stage I to III. A total of some 130,000,000 productive TCRbeta reads were generated by sequencing, corresponding to an average of roughly 4.1 million reads per sample. Bulk TCRbeta repertoires were compared between lung tumor tissue and matched distant non-tumor lung tissue obtained from more than 12 lung cancer patients. TCRbeta CDR3 sequencing was performed on roughly 32 paired specimens, with one tumor sample and one normal lung sample collected per patient.

General conclusions and limits of the study: Tumor tissue showed significantly higher TCR diversity (inverse Simpson) than normal lung tissue, at around 450 vs 150 (P = 0.0075, Mann-Whitney U test). Peripheral blood was not sequenced, so blood TCRbeta repertoires were not examined in the lung cancer patients of the study. Only about 15 patients were in the cohort, and the authors stated that larger samples and more detailed clinical data are needed. Significantly higher TCR diversity was found in younger patients, and higher tumor TCR diversity was associated with shorter overall and disease-free survival. The methods do not name the sequencing platform or mention unique molecular identifiers. A significantly larger cumulative share of the repertoire was made up by the top 100 clones in normal lung than in tumor tissue.

From cysteine to phenylalanine, the CDR3 is 16 amino acids long. Only the CDR3 part of the read is kept: 48 bases, read in frame from the first base. The germline V gene specifies SGHAT as CDR1 and FQNNGV as CDR2. RNA was isolated from bulk, unsorted tissue, and RNA quality was assessed with a NanoDrop ND-1000 and an Agilent 2100. For the normal lung samples, distant non-tumor tissue was collected more than 3 cm away from the tumor edge. The donors were newly diagnosed lung cancer patients admitted for thoracic surgery in China from August to November 2014 who had not received prior chemotherapy. Patients with previous radiotherapy or chemotherapy, or with another concurrent cancer, were excluded from the study. Pieces of surgical tissue measuring roughly 1-2.2 cm3 were kept in RNAlater solution and held at -80 degrees C until needed.

Sequenced material: distant non-tumor lung tissue. This receptor chain uses TRBV11-2 and TRBJ1-1; no D gene call is confident. This sequence originates from a woman aged 40 to 49 with non-small cell lung cancer. Here the CDR3 is given as CTSRLGSGLADTEAFF. In nucleotide form, the sequence is TGTACCAGCAGGTTAGGGTCAGGCCTGGCGGACACTGAAGCTTTCTTT.